The following is a T cell receptor beta chain sequence with its context. Antigen specificity is unknown. Clones were read by immunoSEQ multiplex PCR, and TCRdb kept only the in-frame ones, dropping some. Of tens of thousands of clones in the sample, 80% to 90% were seen once. The sample is drawn from a study of a mutant IDH1 vaccine in newly diagnosed glioma. Study in general: The V12 visit happened in week 35, and the V13 visit happened in week 47.

V was clipped by 3 bases and J by 1 base; unmatched bases: 6. The CDR3 runs 17 residues. Germline CDR1 is KGHSH and CDR2 is LQKENI. Time point in this sample: week 35, safety follow-up. It was 300 ug of mutant IDH1 20-mer peptide that made up each vaccine dose, given with topical imiquimod. Specimen: PBMCs, collected from a glioma patient whose treatment included an IDH1 peptide vaccine. The clonotype originates from a man aged 40-50 years with glioma. The chain is built from TRBV18 and TRBJ2-6; 7 bases match TRBD2. The CDR3 loop reads CASSPSGGGSGANVLTF. In DNA form, the CDR3 reads TGTGCCAGCTCACCTTCGGGAGGAGGTTCTGGGGCCAACGTCCTGACTTTC. Combining the CDR3 with reference TRBV18 and TRBJ2-6 gives the whole variable domain NAGVMQNPRHLVRRRGQEARLRCSPMKGHSHVYWYRQLPEEGLKFMVYLQKENIIDESGMPKERFSAEFPKEGPSILRIQQVVRGDSAAYFCASSPSGGGSGANVLTFGAGSRLTVL.